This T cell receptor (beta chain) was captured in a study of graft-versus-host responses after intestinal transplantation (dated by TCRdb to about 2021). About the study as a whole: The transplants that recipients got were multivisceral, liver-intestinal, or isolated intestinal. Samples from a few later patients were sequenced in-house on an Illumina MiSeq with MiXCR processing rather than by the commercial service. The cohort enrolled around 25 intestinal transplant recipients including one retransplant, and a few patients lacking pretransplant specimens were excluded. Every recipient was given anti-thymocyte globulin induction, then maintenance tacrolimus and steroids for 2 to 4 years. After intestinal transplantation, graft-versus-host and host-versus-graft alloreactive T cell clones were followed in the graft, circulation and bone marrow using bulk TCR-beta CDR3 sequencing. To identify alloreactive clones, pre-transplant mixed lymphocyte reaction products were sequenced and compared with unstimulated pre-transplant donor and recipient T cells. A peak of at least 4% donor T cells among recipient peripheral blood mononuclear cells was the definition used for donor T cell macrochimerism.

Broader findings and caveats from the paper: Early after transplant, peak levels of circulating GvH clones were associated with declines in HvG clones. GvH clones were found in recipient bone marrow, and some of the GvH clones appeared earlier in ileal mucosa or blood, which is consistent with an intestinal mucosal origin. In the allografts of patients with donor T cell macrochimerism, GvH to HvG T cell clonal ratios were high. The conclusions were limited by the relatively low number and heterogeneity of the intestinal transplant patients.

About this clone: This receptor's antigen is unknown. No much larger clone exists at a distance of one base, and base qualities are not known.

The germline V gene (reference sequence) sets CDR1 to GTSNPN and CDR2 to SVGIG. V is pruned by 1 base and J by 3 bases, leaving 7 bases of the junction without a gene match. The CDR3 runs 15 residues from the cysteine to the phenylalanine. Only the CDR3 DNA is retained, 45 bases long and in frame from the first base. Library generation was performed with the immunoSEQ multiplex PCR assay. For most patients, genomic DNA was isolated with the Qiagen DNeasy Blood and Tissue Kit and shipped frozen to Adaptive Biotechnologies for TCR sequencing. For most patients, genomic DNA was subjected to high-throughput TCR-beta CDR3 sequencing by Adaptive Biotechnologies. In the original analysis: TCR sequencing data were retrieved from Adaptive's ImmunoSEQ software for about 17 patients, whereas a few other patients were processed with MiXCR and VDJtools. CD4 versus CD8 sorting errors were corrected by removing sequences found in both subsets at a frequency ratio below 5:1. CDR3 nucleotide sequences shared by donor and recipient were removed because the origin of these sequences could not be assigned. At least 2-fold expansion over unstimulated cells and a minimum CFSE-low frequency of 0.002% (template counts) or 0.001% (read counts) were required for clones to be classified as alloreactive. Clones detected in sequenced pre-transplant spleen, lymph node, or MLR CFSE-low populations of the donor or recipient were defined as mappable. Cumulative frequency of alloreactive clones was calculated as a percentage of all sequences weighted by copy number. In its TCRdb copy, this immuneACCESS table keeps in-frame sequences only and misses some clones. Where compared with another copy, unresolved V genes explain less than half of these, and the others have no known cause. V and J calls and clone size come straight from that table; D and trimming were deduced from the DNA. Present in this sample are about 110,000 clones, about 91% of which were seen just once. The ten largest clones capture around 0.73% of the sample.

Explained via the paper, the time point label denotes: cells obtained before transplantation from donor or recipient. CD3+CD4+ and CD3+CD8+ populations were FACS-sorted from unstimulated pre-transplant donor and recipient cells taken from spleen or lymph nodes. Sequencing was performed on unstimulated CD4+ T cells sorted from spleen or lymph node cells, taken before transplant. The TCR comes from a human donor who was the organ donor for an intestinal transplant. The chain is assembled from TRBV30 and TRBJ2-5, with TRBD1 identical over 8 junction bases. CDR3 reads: CAWSGQGRRKETQYF. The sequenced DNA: TGTGCCTGGAGTGGACAGGGGAGGAGGAAAGAGACCCAGTACTTC.